This T cell receptor (beta chain) emerged from a study of T-cell reconstitution after alpha-beta-depleted transplantation in children. Germline values: CDR1 SGHAT, CDR2 FQNNGV. The CDR3 is 14 residues long. As it was prepared, the TCRbeta library received unique molecular identifiers. TCRdb reprocessed the PCR reads with MiXCR, giving one entry per CDR3 protein. There are some 550,000 distinct CDR3 sequences in the sample; roughly 23% occur only once, and 13% to 15% lies in the top ten. In the case of this clonotype: At one of its ends the junction is not consistent with the germline gene, which may arise from a read error.

The chain joins TRBV11-2 to TRBJ2-2; weak D call: TRBD1 (5 bases). The sequence derives from a boy in the first two years of life who had a stem cell transplant for acute myeloid leukemia, so the T cells may come from the graft donor. The sample here was PBMCs, mostly from graft donor cells, taken 360 days after TCRalphabeta/CD19-depleted stem cell transplant. CDR3 region: CASRLDSSTGELFF. The CDR3 coding sequence is TGTGCCAGCAGGTTAGACAGTAGCACCGGGGAGCTGTTTTTT.